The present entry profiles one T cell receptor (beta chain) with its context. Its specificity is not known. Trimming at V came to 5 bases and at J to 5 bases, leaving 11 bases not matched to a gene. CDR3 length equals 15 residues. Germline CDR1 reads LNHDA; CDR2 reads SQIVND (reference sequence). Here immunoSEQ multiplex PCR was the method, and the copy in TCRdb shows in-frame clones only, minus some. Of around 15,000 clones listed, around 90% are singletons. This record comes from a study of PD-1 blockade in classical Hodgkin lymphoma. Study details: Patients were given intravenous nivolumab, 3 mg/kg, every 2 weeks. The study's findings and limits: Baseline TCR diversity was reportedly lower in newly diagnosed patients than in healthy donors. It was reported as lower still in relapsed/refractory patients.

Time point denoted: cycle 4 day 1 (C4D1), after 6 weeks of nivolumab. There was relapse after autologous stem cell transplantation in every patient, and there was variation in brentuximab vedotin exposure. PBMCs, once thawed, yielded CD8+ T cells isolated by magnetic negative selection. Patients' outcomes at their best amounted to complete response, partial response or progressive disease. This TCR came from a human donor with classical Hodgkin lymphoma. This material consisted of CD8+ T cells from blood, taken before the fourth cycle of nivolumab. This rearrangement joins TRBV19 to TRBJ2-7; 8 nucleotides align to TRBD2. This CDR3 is CASSSQREWINEQYF. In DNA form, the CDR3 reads TGTGCCAGTAGTTCTCAGCGGGAGTGGATAAACGAGCAGTACTTC.